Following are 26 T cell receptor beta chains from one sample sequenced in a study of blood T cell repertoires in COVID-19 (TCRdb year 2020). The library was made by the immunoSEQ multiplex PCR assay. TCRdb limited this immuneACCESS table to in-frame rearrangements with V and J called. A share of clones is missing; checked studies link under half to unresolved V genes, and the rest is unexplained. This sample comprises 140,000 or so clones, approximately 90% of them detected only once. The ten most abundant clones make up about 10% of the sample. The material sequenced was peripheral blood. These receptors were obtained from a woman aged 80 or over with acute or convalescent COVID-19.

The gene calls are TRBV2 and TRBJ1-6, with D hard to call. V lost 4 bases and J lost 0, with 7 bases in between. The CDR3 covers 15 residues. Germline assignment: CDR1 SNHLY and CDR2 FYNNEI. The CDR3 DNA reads TGTGCCAGCAGTGTCCTGAGCTCCTATAATTCACCCCTCCACTTT. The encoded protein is CASSVLSSYNSPLHF. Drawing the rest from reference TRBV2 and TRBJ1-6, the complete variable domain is EPEVTQTPSHQVTQMGQEVILRCVPISNHLYFYWYRQILGQKVEFLVSFYNNEISEKSEIFDDQFSVERPDGSNFTLKIRSTKLEDSAMYFCASSVLSSYNSPLHFGNGTRLTVT.

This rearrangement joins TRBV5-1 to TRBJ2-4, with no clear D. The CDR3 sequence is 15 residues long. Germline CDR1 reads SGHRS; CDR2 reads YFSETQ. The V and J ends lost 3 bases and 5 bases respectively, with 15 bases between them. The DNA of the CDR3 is TGCGCCAGCAGCTATCAACCGGGTCCCCAAAACATTCAGTACTTC. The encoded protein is CASSYQPGPQNIQYF.

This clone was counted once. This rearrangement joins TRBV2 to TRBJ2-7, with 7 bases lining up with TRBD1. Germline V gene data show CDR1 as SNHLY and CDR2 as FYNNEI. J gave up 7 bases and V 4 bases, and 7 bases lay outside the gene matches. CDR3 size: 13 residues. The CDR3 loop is CASSVNRGDEQYF. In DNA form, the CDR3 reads TGTGCCAGCAGTGTGAACAGGGGTGATGAGCAGTACTTC. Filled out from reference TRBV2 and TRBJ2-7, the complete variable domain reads EPEVTQTPSHQVTQMGQEVILRCVPISNHLYFYWYRQILGQKVEFLVSFYNNEISEKSEIFDDQFSVERPDGSNFTLKIRSTKLEDSAMYFCASSVNRGDEQYFGPGTRLTVT.

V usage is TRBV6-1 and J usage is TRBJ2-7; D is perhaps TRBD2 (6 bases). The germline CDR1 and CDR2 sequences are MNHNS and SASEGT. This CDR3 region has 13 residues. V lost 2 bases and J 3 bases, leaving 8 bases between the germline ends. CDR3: CASSERENYEQYF. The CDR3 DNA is TGTGCCAGCAGTGAACGGGAGAACTACGAGCAGTACTTC.

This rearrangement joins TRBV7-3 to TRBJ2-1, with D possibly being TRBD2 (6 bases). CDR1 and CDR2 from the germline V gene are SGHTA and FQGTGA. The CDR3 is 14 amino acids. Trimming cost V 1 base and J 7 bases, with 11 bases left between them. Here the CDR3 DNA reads TGTGCCAGCAGCTTAAACGCGGGGCGGAATGAGCAGTTCTTC. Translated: CASSLNAGRNEQFF.

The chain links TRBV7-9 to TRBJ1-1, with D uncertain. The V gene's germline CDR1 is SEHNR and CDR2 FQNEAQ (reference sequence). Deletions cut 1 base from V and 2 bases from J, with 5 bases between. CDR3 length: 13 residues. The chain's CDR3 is CASSLDSNTEAFF. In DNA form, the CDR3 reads TGTGCCAGCAGCTTAGACAGTAACACTGAAGCTTTCTTT.

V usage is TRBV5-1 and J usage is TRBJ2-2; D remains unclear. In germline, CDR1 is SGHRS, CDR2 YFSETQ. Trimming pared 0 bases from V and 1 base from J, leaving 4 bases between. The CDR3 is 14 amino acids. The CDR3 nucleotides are TGCGCCAGCAGCTTGGCCCGGAACACCGGGGAGCTGTTTTTT. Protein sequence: CASSLARNTGELFF.

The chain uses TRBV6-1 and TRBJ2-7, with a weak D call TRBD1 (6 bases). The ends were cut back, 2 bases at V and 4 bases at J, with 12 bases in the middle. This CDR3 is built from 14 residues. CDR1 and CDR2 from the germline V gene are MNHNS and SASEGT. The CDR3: CASSEQGRGYEQYF. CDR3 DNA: TGTGCCAGCAGTGAACAGGGGAGAGGATACGAGCAGTACTTC.

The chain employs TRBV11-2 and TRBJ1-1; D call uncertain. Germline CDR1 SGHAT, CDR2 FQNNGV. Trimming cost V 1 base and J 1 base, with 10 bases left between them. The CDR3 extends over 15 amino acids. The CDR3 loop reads CASSLVLGGNTEAFF. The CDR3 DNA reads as TGTGCCAGCAGCTTAGTCTTAGGAGGGAACACTGAAGCTTTCTTT.

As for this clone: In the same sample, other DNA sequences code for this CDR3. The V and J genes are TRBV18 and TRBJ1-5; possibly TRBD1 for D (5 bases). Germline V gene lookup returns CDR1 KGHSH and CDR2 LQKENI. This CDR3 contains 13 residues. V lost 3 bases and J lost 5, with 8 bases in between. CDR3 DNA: TGTGCCAGCTCACCGCAGGGCGATCAGCCCCAGCATTTT. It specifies CASSPQGDQPQHF. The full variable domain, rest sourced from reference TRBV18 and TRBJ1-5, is NAGVMQNPRHLVRRRGQEARLRCSPMKGHSHVYWYRQLPEEGLKFMVYLQKENIIDESGMPKERFSAEFPKEGPSILRIQQVVRGDSAAYFCASSPQGDQPQHFGDGTRLSIL.

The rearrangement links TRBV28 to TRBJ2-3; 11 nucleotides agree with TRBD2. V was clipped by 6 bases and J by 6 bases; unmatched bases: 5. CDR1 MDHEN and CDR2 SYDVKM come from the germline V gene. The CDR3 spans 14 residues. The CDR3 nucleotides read TGTGCCAGCAGAATAGCGGGGGGGCCTGATACGCAGTATTTT. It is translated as CASRIAGGPDTQYF.

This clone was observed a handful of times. CDR3 loop: CASSPRPPQENSPLHF. The CDR3 bases are TGTGCCAGCAGCCCCCGTCCACCACAGGAAAATTCACCCCTCCACTTT. The J gene is TRBJ1-6, the V gene TRBV11-2, with D maybe TRBD1 (5 bases). Per germline, CDR1 SGHAT and CDR2 FQNNGV. This CDR3 spans 16 amino acids. V was shortened by 5 bases and J by 7 bases, with 18 bases between the two germline ends.

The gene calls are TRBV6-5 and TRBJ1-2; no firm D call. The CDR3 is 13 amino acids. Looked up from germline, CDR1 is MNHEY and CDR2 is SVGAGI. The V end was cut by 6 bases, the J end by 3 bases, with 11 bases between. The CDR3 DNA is TGTGCCAGCAGAACGGCGGCGGACTATGGCTACACCTTC. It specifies CASRTAADYGYTF.

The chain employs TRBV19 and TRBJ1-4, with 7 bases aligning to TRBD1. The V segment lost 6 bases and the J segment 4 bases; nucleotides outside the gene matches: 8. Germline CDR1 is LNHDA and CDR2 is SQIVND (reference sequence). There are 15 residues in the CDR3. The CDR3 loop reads CASRKRGTDNEKLFF. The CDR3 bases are TGTGCCAGTAGGAAACGCGGGACAGATAATGAAAAACTGTTTTTT.

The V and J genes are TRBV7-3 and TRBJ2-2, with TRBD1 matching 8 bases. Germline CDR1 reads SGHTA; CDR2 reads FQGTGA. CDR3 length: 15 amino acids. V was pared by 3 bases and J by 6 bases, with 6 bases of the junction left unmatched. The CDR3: CASSFRQGAAGELFF. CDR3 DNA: TGTGCCAGCAGCTTTAGGCAGGGGGCCGCCGGGGAGCTGTTTTTT.

The CDR3 bases are TGTGCCAGTCAGACAGGGGGCGACTATGGCTACACCTTC. This sequence encodes CASQTGGDYGYTF. This sequence joins TRBV19 and TRBJ1-2; 10 bases match TRBD1. Trimming at V came to 8 bases and at J to 3 bases, leaving 3 bases not matched to a gene. CDR3 size: 13 residues. The germline V gene has CDR1 LNHDA and CDR2 SQIVND (reference sequence).

As DNA, the CDR3 is TGTGCCAGCAGCCTAGGGGGCCGGGGTTTGAACACTGAAGCTTTCTTT. This codes for CASSLGGRGLNTEAFF. The genes are TRBV6-6 and TRBJ1-1; 7 bases are shared with TRBD1. CDR3 size: 16 residues. Trimming took 6 bases from V and 0 from J; bases not matched to a gene: 10. From germline, CDR1 is MNHNY and CDR2 SVGAGI (reference sequence).

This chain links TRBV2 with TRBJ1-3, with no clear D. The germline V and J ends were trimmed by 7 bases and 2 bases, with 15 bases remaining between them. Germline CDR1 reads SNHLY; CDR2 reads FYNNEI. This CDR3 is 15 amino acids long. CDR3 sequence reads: CASKSGLGTGNTIYF. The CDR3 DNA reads TGTGCCAGCAAGTCGGGATTAGGTACTGGAAACACCATATATTTT.

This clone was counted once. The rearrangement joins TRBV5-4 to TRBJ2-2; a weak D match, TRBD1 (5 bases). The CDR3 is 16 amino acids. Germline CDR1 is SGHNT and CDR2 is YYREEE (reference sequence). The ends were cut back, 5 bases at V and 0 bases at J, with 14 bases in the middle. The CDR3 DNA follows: TGTGCCAGCAGACAAACAAGGGGTGCGAACACCGGGGAGCTGTTTTTT. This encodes CASRQTRGANTGELFF.

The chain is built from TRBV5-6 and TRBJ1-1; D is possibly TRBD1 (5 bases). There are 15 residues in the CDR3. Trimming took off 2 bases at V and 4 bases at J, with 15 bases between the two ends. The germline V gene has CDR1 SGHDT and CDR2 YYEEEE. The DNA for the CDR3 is TGTGCCAGCAGCTTAGGACCTCAGCAGGGCACTGAAGCTTTCTTT. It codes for CASSLGPQQGTEAFF.

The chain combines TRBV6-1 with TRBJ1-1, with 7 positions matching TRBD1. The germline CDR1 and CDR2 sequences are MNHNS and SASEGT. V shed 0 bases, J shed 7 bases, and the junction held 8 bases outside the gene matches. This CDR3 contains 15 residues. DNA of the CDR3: TGTGCCAGCAGTGAAGCGAGGGACAGACTAGGTGAAGCTTTCTTT. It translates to CASSEARDRLGEAFF.

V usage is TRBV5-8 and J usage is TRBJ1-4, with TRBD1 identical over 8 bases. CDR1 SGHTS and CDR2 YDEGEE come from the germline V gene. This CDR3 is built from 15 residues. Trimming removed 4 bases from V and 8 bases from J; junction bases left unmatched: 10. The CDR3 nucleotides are TGTGCCAGCAGCGCGGGGGACAGGAGTACCGAAAAACTGTTTTTT. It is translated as CASSAGDRSTEKLFF. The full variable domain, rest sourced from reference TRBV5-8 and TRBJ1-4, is EAGVTQSPTHLIKTRGQQATLRCSPISGHTSVYWYQQALGLGLQFLLWYDEGEERNRGNFPPRFSGRQFPNYSSELNVNALELEDSALYLCASSAGDRSTEKLFFGSGTQLSVL.

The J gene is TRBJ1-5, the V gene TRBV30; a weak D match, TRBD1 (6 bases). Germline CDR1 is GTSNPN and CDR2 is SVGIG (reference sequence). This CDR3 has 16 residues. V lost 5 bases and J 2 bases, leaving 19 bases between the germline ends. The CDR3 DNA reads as TGTGCCTGGTCCGTCGGGACCTCAGGGGGCAATCAGCCCCAGCATTTT. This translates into CAWSVGTSGGNQPQHF.

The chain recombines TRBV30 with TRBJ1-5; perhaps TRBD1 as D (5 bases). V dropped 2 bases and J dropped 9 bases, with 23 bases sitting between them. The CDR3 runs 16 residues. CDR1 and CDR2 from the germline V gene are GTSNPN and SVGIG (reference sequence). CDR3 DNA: TGTGCCTGGAGTACATGGACGGGTAGTCAGCAGGGGCCCCAGCATTTT. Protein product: CAWSTWTGSQQGPQHF. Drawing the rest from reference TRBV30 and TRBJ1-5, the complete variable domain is SQTIHQWPATLVQPVGSPLSLECTVEGTSNPNLYWYRQAAGRGLQLLFYSVGIGQISSEVPQNLSASRPQDRQFILSSKKLLLSDSGFYLCAWSTWTGSQQGPQHFGDGTRLSIL.

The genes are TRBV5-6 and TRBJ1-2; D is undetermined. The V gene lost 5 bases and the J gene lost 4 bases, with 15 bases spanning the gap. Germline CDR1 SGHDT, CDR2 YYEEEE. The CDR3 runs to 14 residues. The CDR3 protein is CASSSPREGYGYTF. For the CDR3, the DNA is TGTGCCAGCAGTTCTCCCCGGGAGGGCTATGGCTACACCTTC.

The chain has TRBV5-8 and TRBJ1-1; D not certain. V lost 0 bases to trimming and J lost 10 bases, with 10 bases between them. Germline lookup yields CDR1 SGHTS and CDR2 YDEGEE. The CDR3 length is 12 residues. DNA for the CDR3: TGTGCCAGCAGCTTGGGTACACATCGAGCTTTCTTT. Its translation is CASSLGTHRAFF.